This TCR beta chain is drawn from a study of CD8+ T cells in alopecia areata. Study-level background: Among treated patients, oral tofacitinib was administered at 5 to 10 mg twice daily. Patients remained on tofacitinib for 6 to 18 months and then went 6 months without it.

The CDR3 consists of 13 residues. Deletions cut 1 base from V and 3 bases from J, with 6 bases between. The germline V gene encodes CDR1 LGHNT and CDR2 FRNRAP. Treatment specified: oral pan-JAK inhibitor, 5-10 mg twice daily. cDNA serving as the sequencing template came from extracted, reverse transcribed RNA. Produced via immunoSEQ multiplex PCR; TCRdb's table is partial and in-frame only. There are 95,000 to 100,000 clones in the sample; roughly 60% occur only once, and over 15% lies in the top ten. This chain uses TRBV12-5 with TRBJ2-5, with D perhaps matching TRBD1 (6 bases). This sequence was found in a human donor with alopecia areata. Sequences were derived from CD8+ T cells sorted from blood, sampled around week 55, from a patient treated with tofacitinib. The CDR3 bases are TGTGCTAGTGGTTTGGACAGGGAAGAGACCCAGTACTTC. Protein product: CASGLDREETQYF.